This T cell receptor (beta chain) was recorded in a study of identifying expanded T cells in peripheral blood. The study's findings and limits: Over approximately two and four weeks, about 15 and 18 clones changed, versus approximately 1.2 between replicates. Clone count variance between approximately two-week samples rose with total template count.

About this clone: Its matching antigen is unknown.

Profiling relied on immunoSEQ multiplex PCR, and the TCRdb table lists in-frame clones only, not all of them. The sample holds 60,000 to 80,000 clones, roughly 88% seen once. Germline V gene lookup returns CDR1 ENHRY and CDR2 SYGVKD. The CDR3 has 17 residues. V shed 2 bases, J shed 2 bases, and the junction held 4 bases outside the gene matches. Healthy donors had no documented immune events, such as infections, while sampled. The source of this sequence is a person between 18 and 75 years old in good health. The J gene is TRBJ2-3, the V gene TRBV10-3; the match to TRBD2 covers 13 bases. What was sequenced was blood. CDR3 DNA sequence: TGTGCCATCAGTGAGAGGACTAGCGGGGGACCCACAGATACGCAGTATTTT. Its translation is CAISERTSGGPTDTQYF.